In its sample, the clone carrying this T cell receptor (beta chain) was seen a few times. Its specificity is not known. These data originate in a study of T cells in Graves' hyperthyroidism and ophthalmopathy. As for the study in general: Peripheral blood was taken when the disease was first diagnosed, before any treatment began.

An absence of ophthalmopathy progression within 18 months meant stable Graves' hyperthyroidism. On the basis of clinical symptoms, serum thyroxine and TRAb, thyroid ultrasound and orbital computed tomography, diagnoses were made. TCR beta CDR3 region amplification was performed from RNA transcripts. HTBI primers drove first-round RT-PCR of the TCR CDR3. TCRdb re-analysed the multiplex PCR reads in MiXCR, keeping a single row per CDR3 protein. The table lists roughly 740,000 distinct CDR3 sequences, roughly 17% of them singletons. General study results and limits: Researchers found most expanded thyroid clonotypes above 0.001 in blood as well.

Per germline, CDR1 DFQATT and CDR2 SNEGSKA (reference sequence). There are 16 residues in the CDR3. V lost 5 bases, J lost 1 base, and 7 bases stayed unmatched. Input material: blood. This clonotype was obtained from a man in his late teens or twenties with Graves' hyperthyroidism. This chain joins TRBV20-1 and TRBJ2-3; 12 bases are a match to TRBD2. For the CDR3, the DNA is TGCAGTGCTGGACCGGGACTAGCGGGCCGCACAGATACGCAGTATTTT. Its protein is CSAGPGLAGRTDTQYF.